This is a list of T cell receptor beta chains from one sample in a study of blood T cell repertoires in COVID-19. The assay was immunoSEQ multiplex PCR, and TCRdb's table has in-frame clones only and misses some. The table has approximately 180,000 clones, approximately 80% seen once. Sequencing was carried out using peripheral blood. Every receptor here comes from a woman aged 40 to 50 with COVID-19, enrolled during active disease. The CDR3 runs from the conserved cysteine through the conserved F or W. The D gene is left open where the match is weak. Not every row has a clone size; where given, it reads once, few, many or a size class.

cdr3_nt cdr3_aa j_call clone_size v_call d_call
TGTGCCAGCAGCGGGGGACTATTCCTATACAATGAGCAGTTCTTC CASSGGLFLYNEQFF TRBJ2-1 NA TRBV3-1/TRBV3-2 TRBD2
TGCAGCGTTGAAGTCGACTGGGACTATGGCTACACCTTC CSVEVDWDYGYTF TRBJ1-2 NA TRBV29-1 NA
TGTGCCAGCGGACCGGGAGGGCCGGACGAGCAGTACTTC CASGPGGPDEQYF TRBJ2-7 NA TRBV5-4 TRBD2
TGTGCCAGCAGCTTACCCGGAGGCACTGAAGCTTTCTTT CASSLPGGTEAFF TRBJ1-1 once TRBV11-3 NA
TGCGCCAGCAGCTTGGTGGCGGGGGCCAGCCACACTGAAGCTTTCTTT CASSLVAGASHTEAFF TRBJ1-1 NA TRBV5-1 NA
TGTGCCAGCAGTTCACCCCGACAGGGCAGGGGTGAAAAACTGTTTTTT CASSSPRQGRGEKLFF TRBJ1-4 NA TRBV27 TRBD1
TGTGCTAGTGGTCCCCCGGGACTACTACACATCTACGAGCAGTACTTC CASGPPGLLHIYEQYF TRBJ2-7 NA TRBV12-5 TRBD2
TGTGCCAGCAGTAGGGGGGGCTCTGGAAACACCATATATTTT CASSRGGSGNTIYF TRBJ1-3 NA TRBV5-6 NA
TGTGCCAGCACCTGGAGACTAGGAAGCACAGATACGCAGTATTTT CASTWRLGSTDTQYF TRBJ2-3 NA TRBV2 NA
TGTGCCAGCAGCTTAGGGCAGGGTAACAATCAGCCCCAGCATTTT CASSLGQGNNQPQHF TRBJ1-5 NA TRBV7-9 NA
TGTGCCTTACAACAGGGGATTCTCTATGGCTACACCTTC CALQQGILYGYTF TRBJ1-2 NA TRBV7-3 TRBD1
TGTGCCAGCAGTCCCTACTCGAGGTCAAATGAGCAGTTCTTC CASSPYSRSNEQFF TRBJ2-1 NA TRBV27 NA
TGTGCCAGCTCACCCCGACAGGGGATCGACACTGAAGCTTTCTTT CASSPRQGIDTEAFF TRBJ1-1 NA TRBV18 TRBD1
TGTGCCAGCAGTGTCGGGACGGCTAGCGGGAGGGCCCATGAGCAGTTCTTC CASSVGTASGRAHEQFF TRBJ2-1 NA TRBV28 TRBD2
TGCGCCAGCAGCTTGGAGAGGGGAAGCGCACTAGCGGGCCTGTCAGATACGCAGTATTTT CASSLERGSALAGLSDTQYF TRBJ2-3 NA TRBV5-1 TRBD2
TGTGCCAGCAGTGATACGGGTTACTCCTACGAGCAGTACTTC CASSDTGYSYEQYF TRBJ2-7 NA TRBV2 NA
TGTGCCAGCTCACCACCCTCACTAGCGGCGAACACCGGGGAGCTGTTTTTT CASSPPSLAANTGELFF TRBJ2-2 NA TRBV18 TRBD2
TGTGCCACCAGAGGGCCGGGACAGGGCGACACCGGGGAGCTGTTTTTT CATRGPGQGDTGELFF TRBJ2-2 NA TRBV15 TRBD1
TGTGCCATCAGTGAGACCCTTCAGGGGCCCCAGCATTTT CAISETLQGPQHF TRBJ1-5 NA TRBV10-3 NA
TGTGCCAGCAGCTTTCAGGGATCCCCTGGAAACACCATATATTTT CASSFQGSPGNTIYF TRBJ1-3 NA TRBV5-4 NA
TGTGCCAGCAGCCGCCACAGGGGGCGAAGGGAAGGGACTAGCGGGAGAGGCTATGAGCAGTTCTTC CASSRHRGRREGTSGRGYEQFF TRBJ2-1 NA TRBV14 TRBD2
TGTGCCACCAGCGGAGGGACTCTTAAATGGAACTATGGCTACACCTTC CATSGGTLKWNYGYTF TRBJ1-2 NA TRBV15 NA
TGTGCCAGCAGCTTTCTCCGGACTAGCGTCTCTATTAACACAGATACGCAGTATTTT CASSFLRTSVSINTDTQYF TRBJ2-3 NA TRBV7-9 TRBD2
TGTGCCAGCAGCCCCCGGGGTACAGCTGAGCAGTTCTTC CASSPRGTAEQFF TRBJ2-1 NA TRBV11-3 NA
TGTGCCAGCAGTTCCCGACAGGGGTCCAATTATGGCTACACCTTC CASSSRQGSNYGYTF TRBJ1-2 once TRBV28 TRBD1
TGCGCCAGCAGTCCACTACAGGGGAAAGATACGCAGTATTTT CASSPLQGKDTQYF TRBJ2-3 NA TRBV5-1 TRBD1
TGTGCCAGCAGTTACAGTGAGGGGGCTTACGAGCAGTACTTC CASSYSEGAYEQYF TRBJ2-7 NA TRBV6-6 TRBD1
TGTGCCATCAGTGACAGGGGGCGCGTTGGAAACACCATATATTTT CAISDRGRVGNTIYF TRBJ1-3 few TRBV10-3 TRBD1
TGTGCCAGCACCGTCCTCGAGTCCCACCTCGCTATCGGCATTCAGTACTTC CASTVLESHLAIGIQYF TRBJ2-4 once TRBV11-2 NA
TGTGCCAGCAGCCCAGACAGGGGAAACACCATATATTTT CASSPDRGNTIYF TRBJ1-3 medium-sized TRBV6-5 NA
TGTGCCAGCAGTTTTCGGGGGACTAGCGTGGGCGAGCAGTACTTC CASSFRGTSVGEQYF TRBJ2-7 NA TRBV28 TRBD2
TGTGCCAGCGAGACCAGGGGCAATTCACCCCTCCACTTT CASETRGNSPLHF TRBJ1-6 NA TRBV2 NA
TGTGCCAGCAGTTACGGGCCAGGGGGGCACCAGCCCCAGCATTTT CASSYGPGGHQPQHF TRBJ1-5 once TRBV6-2/TRBV6-3 TRBD1
TGTGCCAGCAGCGACCCCGGACTAGCGGGAGCCGTTGATGAGCAGTTCTTC CASSDPGLAGAVDEQFF TRBJ2-1 NA TRBV7-3 TRBD2
TGTGTCAGAAGCTTAGAGCGACAGGTCGGCACTGAAGCTTTCTTT CVRSLERQVGTEAFF TRBJ1-1 NA TRBV7-5 NA
TGTGCCAGCAGCAGACGACAGGGTGACTACGAGCAGTACTTC CASSRRQGDYEQYF TRBJ2-7 NA TRBV11-3 TRBD1
TGTGCCAGCAGAACTCTAGGGGAGGGCATTCAGTACTTC CASRTLGEGIQYF TRBJ2-4 NA TRBV7-8 TRBD2
TGCAGCCACAGGAGCTCCTACAATGAGCAGTTCTTC CSHRSSYNEQFF TRBJ2-1 NA TRBV29-1 NA
TGTGCCAGCAGTTTATGGGCAGCGGAAAGGTTGCACGAGCAGTACTTC CASSLWAAERLHEQYF TRBJ2-7 NA TRBV28 NA
TGTGCCAGCAGTTATTACCCATCAGGGACAGACGAGCAGTACTTC CASSYYPSGTDEQYF TRBJ2-7 NA TRBV6-5 TRBD1
TGCGCCAGCAGCTCACCGGGACAATTTTCTGGCTACACCTTC CASSSPGQFSGYTF TRBJ1-2 NA TRBV5-1 NA
TGTGCCAGCAGTGAACAGGCCATGAACACTGAAGCTTTCTTT CASSEQAMNTEAFF TRBJ1-1 once TRBV6-1 NA
TGTGCCACCGGGACAGGGTGGGACACTGAAGCTTTCTTT CATGTGWDTEAFF TRBJ1-1 NA TRBV19 TRBD1